These 5 T cell receptor beta chains came from one sample sequenced in a study of T-cell memory formation after mild COVID-19. TCRdb passed the 5' RACE reads through MiXCR, listing each CDR3 protein once. The profile covers tens of thousands of distinct CDR3 sequences, with around a quarter appearing a single time and 40% to 45% taken by the ten largest. The sequenced sample was PBMCs or a T cell subset sorted from them (not recorded which). These TCRs come from a man in his late teens or twenties who had mild COVID-19 (a few samples of this study predate the infection). Cell type and time point are not known.

The chain links TRBV4-1 to TRBJ1-1; D unclear. The germline V gene has CDR1 MGHRA and CDR2 YSYEKL. This CDR3 region has 14 residues. Trimming cost V 0 bases and J 0 bases, with 5 bases left between them. The CDR3 protein is CASSQDGVNTEAFF. CDR3 bases: TGCGCCAGCAGCCAAGATGGAGTGAACACTGAAGCTTTCTTT.

This clonotype occurred many times. This chain joins TRBV27 and TRBJ2-1; TRBD2 agrees at 9 bases. Losses at the gene ends were 6 bases for V and 6 bases for J; bases not matched to a gene: 30. The CDR3 extends over 22 amino acids. Germline lookup yields CDR1 MNHEY and CDR2 SMNVEV (reference sequence). The CDR3 bases are TGTGCCAGCAGGGGTACGGGGGCGGTTTTCCAGCGGGGGGCCCTTGTAGGCAATGAGCAGTTCTTC. Translated: CASRGTGAVFQRGALVGNEQFF.

The genes are TRBV12-3 or TRBV12-4 and TRBJ2-7, with TRBD2 matching over 8 bases. The CDR3 runs 12 residues. The ends lost 7 bases at V and 8 bases at J; junction bases unmatched: 7. The CDR3 here is CASNGGDEQQYF. CDR3 coding DNA: TGTGCCAGCAACGGGGGGGACGAACAGCAGTACTTC.

This clonotype was found a few times. The chain uses TRBV12-3 or TRBV12-4 and TRBJ2-7, with D possibly being TRBD1 or TRBD2 (5 bases each). Deletions cut 7 bases from V and 0 bases from J, with 10 bases between. This CDR3 has 13 residues. CDR3 region: CASTGGYSYEQYF. The CDR3 DNA follows: TGTGCCAGCACTGGGGGATACTCCTACGAGCAGTACTTC.

This clonotype was seen a few times. This chain connects TRBV9 to TRBJ1-1; 8 bases match TRBD1. Germline loops: CDR1 SGDLS, CDR2 YYNGEE. The CDR3 has 17 amino acids. J lost 3 bases, V lost 2 bases, and 12 bases had no gene match. This CDR3 reads CASSVSWGQGADTEAFF. The CDR3 DNA reads TGTGCCAGCAGCGTGAGTTGGGGTCAGGGGGCGGACACTGAAGCTTTCTTT.